This TCR beta chain was profiled in a study of Ad26.COV2.S vaccination and SARS-CoV-2 variants. In the study overall: Into the muscle, Ad26.COV2.S was dosed once or twice, 56 days apart. General study findings and limits: Vaccine recipients had higher spike-specific TCR breadth than placebo recipients.

Turning to this clone: As yet, its antigen is unknown.

The CDR3 is made up of 13 amino acids. V was clipped by 2 bases and J by 6 bases, with 9 bases between them. Looked up from germline, CDR1 is MNHEY and CDR2 is SVGEGT. This table comes from immunoSEQ multiplex PCR, and its TCRdb copy is limited to in-frame clones, with some not included. The sample yields 200,000 to 300,000 clones, approximately 90% seen once. Treatment denoted: around 19 received Ad26.COV2.S at low or high dose, single or two shots; roughly five received placebo; per-sample allocation not given. Each sample was drawn 63 days after the first injection (of vaccine or placebo). In Boston, the donor was an adult between 18-55 years of age. The vaccine antigen was prefusion-stabilized Wuhan SARS-CoV-2 spike.

The V call is TRBV6-2 or TRBV6-3, the J call TRBJ2-3, with D possibly being TRBD1 (5 bases). The receptor comes from a person aged 18-65 years who received the Ad26.COV2.S COVID-19 vaccine or a placebo. The sample consisted of peripheral blood, taken in a trial of Ad26.COV2.S vaccine versus placebo. CDR3 in amino acids: CASSYVAGDTQYF. CDR3 DNA sequence: TGTGCCAGCAGTTACGTGGCAGGGGATACGCAGTATTTT.